These 14 T cell receptor beta chains came from one sample sequenced in a study of human T cells and chemical hapten exposure. Time point in this sample: patch test 1, 2 weeks after DPC sensitization. Treatment defined: therapeutic diphenylcyclopropenone sensitization with weekly scalp DPC. From the RACE reads, TCRdb called clonotypes with MiXCR, one entry per CDR3 protein. The sample contains tens of thousands of distinct CDR3 sequences, approximately 10% of which appear only once. Sequenced material: whole blood, taken in connection with sensitization to the hapten diphenylcyclopropenone (DPC). The source of these receptors is a middle-aged man with alopecia areata. Some clones in this sample may be carry-over from other donors' samples.

The table lists this clonotype with many counts. The chain employs TRBV3-1 and TRBJ1-3; D unresolved. Deletions cut 0 bases from V and 2 bases from J, with 8 bases between. Germline CDR1 is LGHDT and CDR2 is YNNKEL (reference sequence). The CDR3 sequence is 15 residues long. CDR3 bases: TGTGCCAGCAGCCAAGATCGAGGAACTGGAAACACCATATATTTT. It translates to CASSQDRGTGNTIYF.

This sequence joins TRBV7-8 and TRBJ2-2; 8 nucleotides agree with TRBD2. The CDR3 is 17 residues long. V was pared by 4 bases and J by 7 bases, with 14 bases of the junction left unmatched. Looked up from germline, CDR1 is SGHVS and CDR2 is FQNEAQ. CDR3 residues: CASSSSAAGVGGGELFF. CDR3 bases: TGTGCCAGCAGCTCTTCGGCAGCGGGAGTCGGTGGCGGGGAGCTGTTTTTT.

The J gene is TRBJ1-2, the V gene TRBV29-1; D is unresolved. Trimming shortened V by 1 base and J by 4 bases, and 7 bases separated the two germline ends. The germline V gene encodes CDR1 SQVTM and CDR2 ANQGSEA. The length of the CDR3 is 12 residues. The CDR3 spells CSVEGEAYGYTF. CDR3 coding DNA: TGCAGCGTTGAAGGGGAGGCCTATGGCTACACCTTC.

This clonotype was detected many times. The V and J genes are TRBV3-1 and TRBJ1-5; D remains unclear. CDR3 length: 13 residues. Germline CDR1 and CDR2: LGHDT and YNNKEL (reference sequence). V dropped 1 base and J dropped 3 bases, with 4 bases sitting between them. DNA of the CDR3: TGTGCCAGCAGCCAAGCCACCAATCAGCCCCAGCATTTT. Residues: CASSQATNQPQHF.

The V call is TRBV7-9, the J call TRBJ2-3, with 8 positions matching TRBD1. The CDR3 covers 14 residues. Trimming at V came to 6 bases and at J to 2 bases, leaving 4 bases not matched to a gene. CDR1 SEHNR and CDR2 FQNEAQ come from the germline V gene (reference sequence). This CDR3 reads CASRRTGPTDTQYF. The DNA of the CDR3 is TGTGCCAGCAGACGGACAGGGCCCACAGATACGCAGTATTTT.

This clonotype has only a few counts. V gene TRBV5-6 combines with J gene TRBJ2-7, with D maybe TRBD2 (5 bases). V was clipped by 5 bases and J by 0 bases, with 12 bases between them. The length of the CDR3 is 14 residues. The germline CDR1 and CDR2 sequences are SGHDT and YYEEEE. This CDR3 reads CASSWGVSSYEQYF. As DNA, the CDR3 is TGTGCCAGCAGTTGGGGAGTCAGCTCCTACGAGCAGTACTTC.

The table lists this clonotype with many counts. The V gene is TRBV24-1, the J gene TRBJ2-2; the D call may be TRBD1 or TRBD2 (5 bases each). This CDR3 has 16 amino acids. CDR1 KGHDR and CDR2 SFDVKD come from the germline V gene. V lost 5 bases to trimming and J lost 1 base, with 13 bases between them. Here the CDR3 DNA reads TGTGCCACCAGTGCTCCTGCTGGGGGGAACACCGGGGAGCTGTTTTTT. Amino acids: CATSAPAGGNTGELFF.

In this sample, this clonotype turned up a few times. This chain links TRBV12-3 or TRBV12-4 with TRBJ2-3; perhaps TRBD1 as D (5 bases). The CDR3 has 14 residues. V gave up 6 bases and J gave up 0 bases, with 10 bases separating them. CDR3 bases: TGTGCCAGCAGAACAGGACCCAGCACAGATACGCAGTATTTT. It is translated as CASRTGPSTDTQYF.

The chain joins TRBV20-1 to TRBJ2-3, with 15 bases lining up with TRBD2. V was clipped by 3 bases and J by 8 bases; unmatched bases: 9. Germline CDR1 and CDR2: DFQATT and SNEGSKA (reference sequence). The CDR3 is 16 amino acids. The chain's CDR3 is CSARAPGLAGGGTQYF. CDR3 nucleotides: TGCAGTGCTAGGGCTCCGGGACTAGCGGGAGGTGGTACGCAGTATTTT.

This clonotype was counted between two and nine times. This chain links TRBV19 with TRBJ1-2; TRBD1 might be the D (5 bases). This CDR3 is built from 12 residues. The V gene's germline CDR1 is LNHDA and CDR2 SQIVND (reference sequence). With 5 bases removed from V and 8 bases from J, the gap between germline ends came to 12 bases. CDR3 sequence: CASSQGVGGYTF. The CDR3 coding sequence is TGTGCCAGTAGTCAAGGGGTGGGAGGCTACACCTTC.

This clonotype was counted between two and nine times. V gene TRBV10-3 combines with J gene TRBJ2-1, with TRBD2 matching 9 bases. From germline, CDR1 is ENHRY and CDR2 SYGVKD. V lost 2 bases and J lost 5; bases outside the gene matches: 4. This CDR3 spans 15 amino acids. CDR3 residues: CAISERTSVDNEQFF. Here the CDR3 DNA reads TGTGCCATCAGTGAGCGGACTAGCGTAGACAATGAGCAGTTCTTC.

This clonotype has a count of ten or more. This chain links TRBV5-1 with TRBJ2-1; 10 nucleotides match TRBD1. CDR1 is SGHRS and CDR2 is YFSETQ in the germline V gene. With V trimmed by 7 bases and J by 7 bases, 5 bases remained unmatched. This CDR3 spans 13 amino acids. The CDR3 region is CASRGTGENEQFF. As DNA, the CDR3 is TGCGCCAGCCGGGGGACAGGGGAAAATGAGCAGTTCTTC.

The chain employs TRBV6-1 and TRBJ1-3; D uncertain. The CDR3 is made up of 16 amino acids. V lost 2 bases and J lost 0, with 11 bases in between. The germline V gene has CDR1 MNHNS and CDR2 SASEGT. CDR3 amino acids: CASSETLQRSGNTIYF. CDR3 bases: TGTGCCAGCAGTGAAACCCTACAGCGCTCTGGAAACACCATATATTTT.

This clonotype appeared a few times. This chain links TRBV7-9 with TRBJ2-3; a weak D match, TRBD2 (5 bases). Deletions cut 1 base from V and 3 bases from J, with 11 bases between. CDR3 size: 15 residues. CDR1 is SEHNR, CDR2 FQNEAQ, per germline (reference sequence). The CDR3 here is CASSLGAWETDTQYF. DNA for the CDR3: TGTGCCAGCAGCTTAGGAGCGTGGGAGACAGATACGCAGTATTTT.